Detailed here is one T cell receptor beta chain. The data belong to a study of immune evolution from preneoplasia to lung adenocarcinoma. The germline CDR1 and CDR2 sequences are SEHNR and FQNEAQ (reference sequence). This CDR3 is built from 14 residues. Trimming at V came to 7 bases and at J to 4 bases, leaving 7 bases not matched to a gene. Some clones are missing from TCRdb's copy, which holds only in-frame ones; the method was immunoSEQ multiplex PCR. The data show nearly 2,500 clones, with less than 85% seen just once and about 16% held by the top ten. The sample taken for sequencing was FFPE adjacent normal lung tissue. This TCR was recovered from a person aged 70 to 85 with lung adenocarcinoma. This chain uses TRBV7-9 with TRBJ1-1; 9 nucleotides line up with TRBD1. In nucleotides, the CDR3 is TGTGCCAGCACCTCGGGACAGGGCAGCACTGAAGCTTTCTTT. This sequence encodes CASTSGQGSTEAFF.